This T cell receptor beta chain appears in the sequencing data of a study of blood T cell repertoires in COVID-19. As for the study in general: Samples representing acute and convalescent COVID-19 were sourced from the United States, Italy and Spain.

CDR1 and CDR2 (germline): SEHNR, FQNEAQ (reference sequence). This CDR3 is 14 amino acids long. V lost 3 bases to trimming and J lost 0 bases, with 8 bases between them. This clone was counted ten times or more. Authors' methods: Reference gene primer amplification gave nucleated cell count estimates. Method: immunoSEQ multiplex PCR; TCRdb's copy keeps in-frame clones and lacks some. That table furnishes V, J and clone size, whereas the DNA furnished D and trimming. The repertoire holds 150,000 to 200,000 clones, with approximately 79% as singletons. The sequence was obtained from a man between 60 and 75 years old with active or convalescent COVID-19. This rearrangement joins TRBV7-9 to TRBJ1-2; D unclear. The sample taken for sequencing was peripheral blood. CDR3 sequence: CASSFLTTNYGYTF. In DNA, the CDR3 is TGTGCCAGCAGCTTCTTGACAACTAACTATGGCTACACCTTC.